The entry that follows covers one T cell receptor (beta chain) sequence. Its specificity is unknown. This CDR3 is 13 amino acids long. Looked up from germline, CDR1 is KGHDR and CDR2 is SFDVKD. V lost 9 bases to trimming and J lost 9 bases; unmatched junction nucleotides: 8. This entry is derived from a study of T cell responses to AZD1222 COVID-19 vaccine. The study, taken as a whole, reports: Clonal diversity was possibly underestimated; the donors were predominantly white British and more often female. Two doses of AZD1222 preceded a rise in Spike-specific TCR breadth and depth.

Second-dose recipients at about 4 or about 12 weeks were treated as one pooled group. Here immunoSEQ multiplex PCR was the method, and the copy in TCRdb shows in-frame clones only, minus some. The profile shows some 66,000 clones, roughly 87% of them singletons. Sample: peripheral blood, taken 28 days after the second AZD1222 dose. J is TRBJ2-1 and V is TRBV24-1, with 9 bases that match TRBD1. This clonotype was obtained from an adult who received the AZD1222 COVID-19 vaccine. CDR3 DNA: TGTGCCACCCCACGGACAGGGGTTGGTGAGCAGTTCTTC. Encoded protein: CATPRTGVGEQFF.